These 28 T cell receptor beta chains were all obtained from the same sample, sequenced in a study of T-cell memory formation after mild COVID-19. One entry per CDR3 protein results from TCRdb running MiXCR on the 5' RACE reads. Here the sample spans about 190,000 distinct CDR3 sequences, 27% being singletons. Sequencing was done on a sample of PBMCs or a T cell subset sorted from them (not recorded which). The receptor set was obtained from an adult woman who had mild COVID-19 (a few samples of this study predate the infection). Cell type and time point are not known.

In this sample, this clonotype turned up a few times. The V gene is TRBV10-3, the J gene TRBJ2-7; 8 nucleotides line up with TRBD2. The ends lost 11 bases at V and 0 bases at J; junction bases unmatched: 12. The CDR3 consists of 15 residues. Germline CDR1 and CDR2: ENHRY and SYGVKD. The CDR3 region is CAVSGSGTFSYEQYF. CDR3 DNA sequence: TGTGCCGTAAGCGGGAGCGGGACATTCTCCTACGAGCAGTACTTC.

This chain uses TRBV20-1 with TRBJ2-4; D remains ambiguous. Germline V gene lookup returns CDR1 DFQATT and CDR2 SNEGSKA (reference sequence). The CDR3 is 15 amino acids. V lost 6 bases to trimming and J lost 3 bases, with 18 bases between them. The DNA for the CDR3 is TGCAGTGCCCCGTCACTATCCGAGAGCAAAAACATTCAGTACTTC. Translating it yields CSAPSLSESKNIQYF.

The chain joins TRBV30 to TRBJ2-7, with 7 bases that match TRBD1. From germline, CDR1 is GTSNPN and CDR2 SVGIG (reference sequence). Trimming at V came to 2 bases and at J to 6 bases, leaving 1 base not matched to a gene. The CDR3 length is 11 residues. The DNA of the CDR3 is TGTGCCTGGAGTAGGGGGCTCGAGCAGTACTTC. Protein: CAWSRGLEQYF.

This clonotype was seen a single time. The chain uses TRBV4-2 and TRBJ2-7; D not certain. The length of the CDR3 is 12 residues. Per the germline V gene, CDR1 is LGHNA and CDR2 is YNFKEQ. V lost 1 base and J 9 bases, leaving 10 bases between the germline ends. The CDR3 nucleotides are TGTGCCAGCAGCCAAGGGTTTGGCGTGCAGTACTTC. Amino acids: CASSQGFGVQYF.

The V gene is TRBV12-3 or TRBV12-4, the J gene TRBJ1-2; D gene ambiguous. This CDR3 contains 13 residues. V was cut by 6 bases and J by 5 bases, with 13 bases left in between. This CDR3 is CASSPLKEYGYTF. As DNA, the CDR3 is TGTGCCAGCAGCCCACTGAAGGAGTATGGCTACACCTTC.

This clonotype showed up just a few times. This chain joins TRBV7-6 and TRBJ2-3; TRBD2 matches at 12 bases. Per the germline V gene, CDR1 is SGHVS and CDR2 is FNYEAQ. The CDR3 is made up of 16 amino acids. The J segment lost 4 bases and the V segment lost 4 bases, leaving 6 bases of the junction unmatched. In DNA form, the CDR3 reads TGTGCCAGCAGCTCCACCGGGACTAGCGGGTCAGATACGCAGTATTTT. Amino acids: CASSSTGTSGSDTQYF.

The chain uses TRBV20-1 and TRBJ2-5, with 10 bases lining up with TRBD2. CDR1 DFQATT and CDR2 SNEGSKA come from the germline V gene (reference sequence). This CDR3 comprises 13 residues. The CDR3 reads CSPSGGPWETQYF. The CDR3 bases are TGCAGCCCTAGCGGGGGCCCATGGGAGACCCAGTACTTC.

The genes are TRBV7-9 and TRBJ2-1, with 10 bases lining up with TRBD1. V lost 1 base and J lost 5; bases outside the gene matches: 8. From germline, CDR1 is SEHNR and CDR2 FQNEAQ (reference sequence). The CDR3 length is 17 residues. The CDR3 spells CASSLDNTDRGHNEQFF. The CDR3 DNA reads TGTGCCAGCAGCTTAGATAACACAGACAGGGGGCACAATGAGCAGTTCTTC. Complete variable domain (other parts from reference TRBV7-9 and TRBJ2-1): DTGVSQNPRHKITKRGQNVTFRCDPISEHNRLYWYRQTLGQGPEFLTYFQNEAQLEKSRLLSDRFSAERPKGSFSTLEIQRTEQGDSAMYLCASSLDNTDRGHNEQFFGPGTRLTVL.

The CDR3 loop reads CATSRDPTDTQYF. In DNA form, the CDR3 reads TGTGCCACCAGCAGGGATCCCACAGATACGCAGTATTTT. The rearrangement links TRBV15 to TRBJ2-3; D gene unclear. V was cut by 3 bases and J by 2 bases, with 6 bases left in between. This CDR3 is 13 amino acids long. Germline loops: CDR1 LNHNV, CDR2 YYDKDF (reference sequence).

The chain uses TRBV4-1 and TRBJ2-1; 9 nucleotides match TRBD1. Germline lookup yields CDR1 MGHRA and CDR2 YSYEKL. The CDR3 is 17 residues long. The CDR3: CVGSPRSPGQGNNEQFF. CDR3 coding DNA: TGCGTTGGCAGCCCGCGAAGTCCGGGACAGGGAAACAATGAGCAGTTCTTC.

J is TRBJ2-4 and V is TRBV9; D could derive from TRBD1 or TRBD2 (5 bases each). The CDR3 extends over 15 amino acids. The V and J ends lost 4 bases and 8 bases respectively, with 19 bases between them. Germline CDR1 SGDLS, CDR2 YYNGEE. CDR3 sequence (DNA): TGTGCCAGCAGCCGGGACGACTCTTATTGGGACATTCAGTACTTC. This gives the protein CASSRDDSYWDIQYF.

The chain joins TRBV5-1 to TRBJ1-2; D remains unclear. This CDR3 contains 13 residues. The V gene lost 5 bases and the J gene lost 4 bases, with 12 bases spanning the gap. Germline values: CDR1 SGHRS, CDR2 YFSETQ. The CDR3 DNA reads TGCGCCAGCAGAGCAGAAACGATCTATGGCTACACCTTC. It translates to CASRAETIYGYTF. The full variable domain, its missing parts supplied by reference TRBV5-1 and TRBJ1-2, is KAGVTQTPRYLIKTRGQQVTLSCSPISGHRSVSWYQQTPGQGLQFLFEYFSETQRNKGNFPGRFSGRQFSNSRSEMNVSTLELGDSALYLCASRAETIYGYTFGSGTRLTVV.

This clonotype was counted a few times. The rearrangement uses TRBV20-1 and TRBJ2-1, with TRBD2 identical over 11 bases. The CDR3 has 16 residues. The germline CDR1 and CDR2 sequences are DFQATT and SNEGSKA (reference sequence). Germline trimming cut 6 bases from V and 6 bases from J; bases unmatched to any gene: 13. The CDR3 DNA sequence: TGCAGTGCCCAGAACCCGGGACTAGCGGCACCCAATGAGCAGTTCTTC. Translation: CSAQNPGLAAPNEQFF.

The table lists this clonotype with a few counts. The gene calls are TRBV2 and TRBJ2-1, with D perhaps matching TRBD2 (7 bases). Trimming cost V 3 bases and J 12 bases, with 21 bases left between them. The CDR3 has 15 amino acids. Germline V gene data show CDR1 as SNHLY and CDR2 as FYNNEI. The CDR3 sequence is CASSEEQDPRGGQFF. The CDR3 DNA is TGTGCCAGCAGTGAGGAACAGGATCCAAGGGGGGGGCAGTTCTTC.

V and J are TRBV6-5 and TRBJ1-1; D remains unclear. Between the trimmed V and J ends, which lost 3 bases and 0 bases, there was a span of 5 bases. CDR1 and CDR2 (germline): MNHEY, SVGAGI. The length of the CDR3 is 13 residues. The CDR3 spells CASSYSVNTEAFF. CDR3 bases: TGTGCCAGCAGTTATTCAGTGAACACTGAAGCTTTCTTT.

V is TRBV24-1 and J is TRBJ2-1, with 12 bases that match TRBD2. From germline, CDR1 is KGHDR and CDR2 SFDVKD. V lost 3 bases to trimming and J lost 0 bases; unmatched junction nucleotides: 14. There are 21 residues in the CDR3. The chain's CDR3 is CATSDLRPASGREPSYNEQFF. The CDR3 nucleotides are TGTGCCACCAGTGATCTCCGCCCGGCTAGCGGGAGGGAACCCTCCTACAATGAGCAGTTCTTC.

This clonotype appeared a few times. V usage is TRBV24-1 and J usage is TRBJ2-3; D not certain. The CDR3 loop spans 15 amino acids. Trimming pared 4 bases from V and 5 bases from J, leaving 15 bases between. Germline values: CDR1 KGHDR, CDR2 SFDVKD. CDR3 amino acids: CATSEGVLDVDTQYF. For the CDR3, the DNA is TGTGCCACCAGTGAAGGCGTGTTGGATGTAGATACGCAGTATTTT.

This chain uses TRBV7-8 with TRBJ2-3, with TRBD2 matching 14 bases. The V segment lost 5 bases and the J segment 10 bases; nucleotides outside the gene matches: 8. This CDR3 has 15 amino acids. Germline CDR1 SGHVS, CDR2 FQNEAQ. The chain's CDR3 is CASSQGTSGGRAQYF. The CDR3 DNA reads as TGTGCCAGCAGCCAAGGGACTAGCGGGGGAAGGGCGCAGTATTTT.

The gene calls are TRBV9 and TRBJ2-3; 7 nucleotides match TRBD1. The CDR3 sequence is 15 residues long. Per germline, CDR1 SGDLS and CDR2 YYNGEE. J lost 1 base, V lost 4 bases, and 6 bases had no gene match. The DNA of the CDR3 is TGTGCCAGCAGCCCGGGGACAGTTGGCACAGATACGCAGTATTTT. This encodes CASSPGTVGTDTQYF.

This chain uses TRBV15 with TRBJ2-7; no definite D call. The CDR3 has 11 residues. Between the trimmed V and J ends, which lost 5 bases and 1 base, there was a span of 3 bases. Germline V gene sequence: CDR1 LNHNV, CDR2 YYDKDF (reference sequence). CDR3 coding DNA: TGTGCCACCAGCCGGTCCTACGAGCAGTACTTC. This codes for CATSRSYEQYF.

This clonotype occurred a few times. DNA for the CDR3: TGCGCCAGCAGCTCGGGGGGGCCCGATGAGCAGTTCTTC. Translation: CASSSGGPDEQFF. The V gene is TRBV5-1, the J gene TRBJ2-1; 8 bases line up with TRBD2. Germline values: CDR1 SGHRS, CDR2 YFSETQ. Trimming cost V 3 bases and J 8 bases; bases outside gene matches: 4. The CDR3 has 13 amino acids.

This clonotype was counted a few times. V is TRBV20-1 and J is TRBJ2-5; TRBD2 agrees at 11 bases. Germline CDR1 and CDR2: DFQATT and SNEGSKA (reference sequence). The CDR3 contains 13 residues. J lost 5 bases, V lost 5 bases, and 4 bases had no gene match. DNA of the CDR3: TGCAGTGCTCGACTAGCGGGGATGGAGACCCAGTACTTC. Translated: CSARLAGMETQYF.

This clonotype came up a few times. V gene TRBV15 combines with J gene TRBJ2-3, with 12 bases lining up with TRBD2. The CDR3 sequence is 16 residues long. The J segment lost 4 bases and the V segment lost 3 bases, leaving 5 bases of the junction unmatched. The germline V gene encodes CDR1 LNHNV and CDR2 YYDKDF (reference sequence). The CDR3: CATSSPLAGGPDTQYF. In nucleotides, the CDR3 is TGTGCCACCAGCAGTCCACTAGCGGGAGGACCAGATACGCAGTATTTT.

J is TRBJ2-1 and V is TRBV12-3 or TRBV12-4; 9 nucleotides agree with TRBD1. Unmatched junction bases numbered 6, after V lost 10 bases and J lost 5 bases. CDR3 length: 13 amino acids. In DNA form, the CDR3 reads TGTGCCACTCGACAGGGGGGGCACAATGAGCAGTTCTTC. Its translation: CATRQGGHNEQFF.

The chain is built from TRBV6-2 or TRBV6-3 and TRBJ2-1; 15 bases are shared with TRBD2. Germline V gene sequence: CDR1 MNHEY, CDR2 SVGEGT. This CDR3 has 14 amino acids. V shed 4 bases, J shed 10 bases, and the junction held 2 bases outside the gene matches. Here the CDR3 DNA reads TGTGCCAGCAGTTTTGGACTAGCGGGAGGGGAGCAGTTCTTC. Translated, it gives CASSFGLAGGEQFF.

The chain combines TRBV5-1 with TRBJ1-6; D unresolved. Germline loops: CDR1 SGHRS, CDR2 YFSETQ. The CDR3 loop spans 13 amino acids. The V end was cut by 0 bases, the J end by 10 bases, with 8 bases between. The CDR3 reads CASSLVGSSPLHF. The CDR3 coding sequence is TGCGCCAGCAGCTTGGTGGGCAGCTCACCCCTCCACTTT.

V and J are TRBV4-1 and TRBJ2-7; tentatively, D is TRBD2 (7 bases). The V and J ends lost 1 base and 5 bases respectively, with 12 bases between them. This CDR3 has 14 residues. Germline V gene lookup returns CDR1 MGHRA and CDR2 YSYEKL. The CDR3 nucleotides are TGCGCCAGCAGCCAAGGAGGGGGGGCCCACGAGCAGTACTTC. Its protein is CASSQGGGAHEQYF.

The chain's CDR3 is CASSSPKTSGGLNTGELFF. Here the CDR3 DNA reads TGTGCCAGCAGTTCCCCTAAAACTAGCGGGGGCCTGAACACCGGGGAGCTGTTTTTT. The rearrangement joins TRBV6-5 to TRBJ2-2, with 11 positions matching TRBD2. Germline V gene lookup returns CDR1 MNHEY and CDR2 SVGAGI. The length of the CDR3 is 19 residues. J lost 1 base, V lost 4 bases, and 11 bases had no gene match.